Listed here is a single T cell receptor (beta chain). The record originates from a study of blood T cell repertoires in COVID-19. The wider study: T cells, B-cell-depleted T cells, or PBMCs provided the cDNA or gDNA that served as material.

Profiling relied on immunoSEQ multiplex PCR, and the TCRdb table lists in-frame clones only, not all of them. The data hold under 150,000 clones, with less than 90% observed a single time. Trimming stripped 4 bases from V and 0 bases from J, with 7 bases between. Germline-derived CDR1 and CDR2 are LNHDA and SQIVND (reference sequence). The CDR3 runs to 14 residues. Clinical histories supplied by participants themselves formed the basis of cohort assignment. Shortly before study entry, within 2 weeks, exposed participants had met a COVID-19 case. V and J are TRBV19 and TRBJ1-5; D unresolved. The specimen sequenced was PBMCs or T cells enriched from blood (not recorded which). This TCR derives from a woman in her fifties or sixties who had been exposed to COVID-19. This chain's CDR3 is CASSNQASNQPQHF. CDR3 sequence (DNA): TGTGCCAGTAGTAACCAGGCTAGCAATCAGCCCCAGCATTTT. The complete variable domain, with remaining parts taken from reference TRBV19 and TRBJ1-5, reads DGGITQSPKYLFRKEGQNVTLSCEQNLNHDAMYWYRQDPGQGLRLIYYSQIVNDFQKGDIAEGYSVSREKKESFPLTVTSAQKNPTAFYLCASSNQASNQPQHFGDGTRLSIL.